These 32 T cell receptor beta chains share one sample of origin, sequenced in a study of identical twins. A single record per CDR3 protein comes from TCRdb applying MiXCR to the 5' RACE reads. Among fewer than 550,000 distinct CDR3 sequences listed, roughly an eighth were seen once. This sample was also put to use in a study of yellow fever vaccine responses in identical twins.

Sequenced sample: CD4+ T cells sorted from blood. The receptors stem from a woman between 18 and 30 years old in good health.

There are a few counts of this clonotype. The chain combines TRBV7-9 with TRBJ1-3; the D gene is possibly TRBD1 (5 bases). The CDR3 has 16 amino acids. Germline assignment: CDR1 SEHNR and CDR2 FQNEAQ (reference sequence). The germline V and J ends were trimmed by 7 bases and 6 bases, with 22 bases remaining between them. DNA of the CDR3: TGTGCCAGCACCTACTACATTGGGCAGGGTGCAAACACCATATATTTT. Its translation: CASTYYIGQGANTIYF.

A few counts support this clonotype. The chain employs TRBV7-2 and TRBJ2-1; the match to TRBD2 covers 10 bases. The trim removed 5 bases at V and 4 bases at J, leaving 8 bases unmatched. This CDR3 has 16 amino acids. The V gene's germline CDR1 is SGHTA and CDR2 FQGNSA. The CDR3 region is CASSLTGTSEYNEQFF. CDR3 bases: TGTGCCAGCAGCCTCACTGGGACTAGCGAATACAATGAGCAGTTCTTC.

V gene TRBV12-3 or TRBV12-4 combines with J gene TRBJ2-2; D is ambiguous. The CDR3 sequence is 12 residues long. Trimming left V 4 bases short and J 6 bases short, with 6 bases between. CDR3 protein: CASSSPAGELFF. CDR3 nucleotide sequence: TGTGCCAGCAGTTCCCCCGCCGGGGAGCTGTTTTTT.

This clonotype occurred a few times. This chain joins TRBV12-3 or TRBV12-4 and TRBJ2-1; D ambiguous. The CDR3 runs to 17 residues. Deletions cut 7 bases from V and 0 bases from J, with 19 bases between. This chain's CDR3 is CASTPRGGVSSYNEQFF. The CDR3, as DNA: TGTGCCAGCACCCCTCGCGGCGGAGTTAGCTCCTACAATGAGCAGTTCTTC.

The chain couples TRBV4-2 to TRBJ2-5; D remains ambiguous. V lost 1 base and J 5 bases, leaving 11 bases between the germline ends. The length of the CDR3 is 14 residues. The germline CDR1 and CDR2 sequences are LGHNA and YNFKEQ. The CDR3 bases are TGTGCCAGCAGCCAAGGGTCGCCTGGGGAGACCCAGTACTTC. This gives the protein CASSQGSPGETQYF.

The rearrangement uses TRBV7-2 and TRBJ1-3; D not certain. CDR1 is SGHTA, CDR2 FQGNSA, per germline. V gave up 4 bases and J gave up 0 bases, with 7 bases separating them. The CDR3 has 14 residues. CDR3 region: CASSSSSSGNTIYF. DNA of the CDR3: TGTGCCAGCAGCTCCAGTTCCTCTGGAAACACCATATATTTT.

The rearrangement uses TRBV7-2 and TRBJ2-1, with D possibly being TRBD1 or TRBD2 (6 bases each). The V end lost 1 base, the J end lost 9 bases, and 16 bases lay between the germline ends. CDR3 length: 15 residues. The germline V gene has CDR1 SGHTA and CDR2 FQGNSA. In DNA, the CDR3 is TGTGCCAGCAGCTTAGATGTGGGTGGGGGGCGTGAGCAGTTCTTC. Protein: CASSLDVGGGREQFF.

The V and J genes are TRBV25-1 and TRBJ2-3; D possibly corresponds to TRBD2 (6 bases). Trimming pared 5 bases from V and 2 bases from J, leaving 17 bases between. The CDR3 length is 16 residues. Germline V gene data show CDR1 as MGHDK and CDR2 as SYGVNS. The CDR3 region is CASSTRLVHSTDTQYF. CDR3 DNA: TGTGCCAGCAGTACGAGACTAGTCCATTCCACAGATACGCAGTATTTT.

This clonotype appeared many times. The chain is built from TRBV6-2 or TRBV6-3 and TRBJ1-1, with 8 bases matching TRBD1. Germline CDR1 is MNHEY and CDR2 is SVGEGT. There are 21 residues in the CDR3. Germline trimming cut 6 bases from V and 1 base from J; bases unmatched to any gene: 25. The CDR3 region has the DNA TGTGCCAGCAGACCCCTGGGACAGGAGTCTAAGGAAGTCTCGAGGAACACTGAAGCTTTCTTT. Residues: CASRPLGQESKEVSRNTEAFF.

This sequence joins TRBV12-3 or TRBV12-4 and TRBJ2-6; no clear D gene. Trimming removed 6 bases from V and 2 bases from J, with 5 bases in between. This CDR3 is 13 amino acids long. The CDR3 nucleotides read TGTGCCAGCAGGGTCCCTGGGGCCAACGTCCTGACTTTC. It encodes CASRVPGANVLTF.

V and J are TRBV11-2 and TRBJ2-7, with TRBD1 matching 7 bases. V lost 1 base to trimming and J lost 7 bases; unmatched junction nucleotides: 25. This CDR3 is built from 20 residues. In germline, CDR1 is SGHAT, CDR2 FQNNGV. The CDR3 region is CASSLVTTGRSASGRGEQYF. The CDR3 coding sequence is TGTGCCAGCAGCTTAGTGACGACAGGGCGTAGTGCGAGCGGCCGGGGAGAGCAGTACTTC.

This clonotype came up a few times. The rearrangement joins TRBV27 to TRBJ2-1; D uncertain. Germline V gene data show CDR1 as MNHEY and CDR2 as SMNVEV (reference sequence). Between the trimmed V and J ends, which lost 2 bases and 3 bases, there was a span of 14 bases. There are 16 residues in the CDR3. The CDR3 coding sequence is TGTGCCAGCAGTTTACAAGGTAACCTTTTCTACAATGAGCAGTTCTTC. Translation gives CASSLQGNLFYNEQFF.

The chain uses TRBV28 and TRBJ1-1; a weak D match, TRBD1 (5 bases). From germline, CDR1 is MDHEN and CDR2 SYDVKM. The germline V and J ends were trimmed by 6 bases and 0 bases, with 14 bases remaining between them. The CDR3 loop spans 15 amino acids. CDR3 region: CASRGGKGLNTEAFF. CDR3 sequence (DNA): TGTGCCAGCAGGGGGGGGAAGGGCTTGAACACTGAAGCTTTCTTT.

This clonotype has a handful of counts. The chain couples TRBV3-1 to TRBJ2-1; D is possibly TRBD1 or TRBD2 (5 bases each). V gave up 4 bases and J gave up 2 bases, with 12 bases separating them. CDR3 length: 15 amino acids. Per germline, CDR1 LGHDT and CDR2 YNNKEL (reference sequence). The DNA for the CDR3 is TGTGCCAGCAGCCCCGGATCGGGGCCCTACAATGAGCAGTTCTTC. It codes for CASSPGSGPYNEQFF.

This clonotype came up many times. The chain carries TRBV24-1 and TRBJ2-3; 7 bases are a match to TRBD2. Germline V gives CDR1 KGHDR, CDR2 SFDVKD. Trimming cost V 1 base and J 3 bases; bases outside gene matches: 3. CDR3 length equals 15 residues. The DNA of the CDR3 is TGTGCCACCAGTGATTTTGGCGGGAGAACAGATACGCAGTATTTT. Protein product: CATSDFGGRTDTQYF.

This chain uses TRBV19 with TRBJ2-1; 7 nucleotides match TRBD2. From germline, CDR1 is LNHDA and CDR2 SQIVND (reference sequence). The CDR3 length is 13 residues. V gave up 5 bases and J gave up 9 bases; unmatched junction bases: 7. The CDR3 DNA is TGTGCCAGTAGTGAAGCAGCGGGATTTGAGCAGTTCTTC. It codes for CASSEAAGFEQFF.

This clonotype appeared a few times. The chain is built from TRBV20-1 and TRBJ2-1, with 7 bases identical to TRBD2. CDR3 length: 14 amino acids. The ends lost 1 base at V and 5 bases at J; junction bases unmatched: 5. Germline loops: CDR1 DFQATT, CDR2 SNEGSKA (reference sequence). In DNA, the CDR3 is TGCAGTGCTAGAGCGGGAGCGGGGAACAATGAGCAGTTCTTC. This codes for CSARAGAGNNEQFF.

This clonotype came up a few times. CDR3 DNA: TGTGCCAGCAGTTTAGGACTAGGGACTAGCGGTGAGAGAGGGCAGTTCTTC. Translation: CASSLGLGTSGERGQFF. The chain uses TRBV12-3 or TRBV12-4 and TRBJ2-1; 11 nucleotides match TRBD2. With V trimmed by 1 base and J by 12 bases, 14 bases remained unmatched. This CDR3 contains 17 residues.

This chain joins TRBV19 and TRBJ2-3; tentatively, D is TRBD2 (7 bases). The germline V gene encodes CDR1 LNHDA and CDR2 SQIVND (reference sequence). The V gene lost 1 base and the J gene lost 8 bases, with 19 bases spanning the gap. The CDR3 extends over 16 amino acids. In nucleotides, the CDR3 is TGTGCCAGTAGTATAGGCCCGGGGGGCTCGAGGGGTACGCAGTATTTT. This gives the protein CASSIGPGGSRGTQYF.

This clonotype was picked up many times. The gene calls are TRBV5-1 and TRBJ2-2; the D gene is possibly TRBD2 (5 bases). Germline CDR1 SGHRS, CDR2 YFSETQ. The CDR3 runs to 16 residues. The V gene lost 0 bases and the J gene lost 1 base, with 10 bases spanning the gap. The CDR3 DNA sequence: TGCGCCAGCAGCTTGGCGGGGAGTTGGAACACCGGGGAGCTGTTTTTT. This sequence encodes CASSLAGSWNTGELFF.

The rearrangement links TRBV29-1 to TRBJ2-1; D may be TRBD1 (5 bases). V shed 4 bases and J shed 6 bases, with 16 bases lying between them. The germline CDR1 and CDR2 sequences are SQVTM and ANQGSEA. The CDR3 totals 14 residues. CDR3 in DNA: TGCAGCGTTGGCTCCTTTGGGGCGGTCAATGAGCAGTTCTTC. It encodes CSVGSFGAVNEQFF.

The sample holds a few counts of this clonotype. The V and J genes are TRBV18 and TRBJ2-7, with a possible D match to TRBD2 (6 bases). Germline V gene sequence: CDR1 KGHSH, CDR2 LQKENI. V was pared by 4 bases and J by 0 bases, with 16 bases between. The CDR3 totals 16 residues. The CDR3 DNA reads as TGTGCCAGCTCACTCAATCGCGGGATAGTCTCCTACGAGCAGTACTTC. Residues: CASSLNRGIVSYEQYF. The whole variable domain, remainder taken from reference TRBV18 and TRBJ2-7, is NAGVMQNPRHLVRRRGQEARLRCSPMKGHSHVYWYRQLPEEGLKFMVYLQKENIIDESGMPKERFSAEFPKEGPSILRIQQVVRGDSAAYFCASSLNRGIVSYEQYFGPGTRLTVT.

V gene TRBV20-1 combines with J gene TRBJ2-3; D remains unclear. The CDR3 has 12 residues. CDR1 DFQATT and CDR2 SNEGSKA come from the germline V gene (reference sequence). Trimming pared 3 bases from V and 2 bases from J, leaving 6 bases between. This CDR3 reads CSASATTDTQYF. The CDR3 DNA reads TGCAGTGCTAGTGCTACCACAGATACGCAGTATTTT.

This rearrangement joins TRBV10-3 to TRBJ2-2; D remains ambiguous. Trimming removed 0 bases at V and 2 bases at J, with 1 base between. Per the germline V gene, CDR1 is ENHRY and CDR2 is SYGVKD. The CDR3 covers 13 residues. The CDR3 DNA is TGTGCCATCAGTGAGTCCAACACCGGGGAGCTGTTTTTT. Encoded protein: CAISESNTGELFF.

The chain recombines TRBV10-2 with TRBJ2-3; D not certain. This CDR3 contains 17 residues. The germline gives CDR1 WSHSY, CDR2 SAAADI. Between the trimmed V and J ends, which lost 2 bases and 4 bases, there was a span of 19 bases. This CDR3 is CASSELTKTLGADTQYF. The CDR3, as DNA: TGCGCCAGCAGTGAGCTCACGAAAACGTTGGGTGCAGATACGCAGTATTTT.

There are many counts of this clonotype. This rearrangement joins TRBV20-1 to TRBJ2-7, with 9 positions matching TRBD2. CDR1 and CDR2 from the germline V gene are DFQATT and SNEGSKA (reference sequence). The CDR3 runs to 14 residues. Trimming cost V 3 bases and J 4 bases; bases outside gene matches: 7. DNA of the CDR3: TGCAGTGCTAGCTCGCCTAGCGGGACATACGAGCAGTACTTC. It encodes CSASSPSGTYEQYF.

This chain uses TRBV11-2 with TRBJ2-2; D not certain. The CDR3 runs 18 residues. V was cut by 5 bases and J by 3 bases, with 22 bases left in between. Per the germline V gene, CDR1 is SGHAT and CDR2 is FQNNGV. CDR3 in amino acids: CASSPRPDPLFYTGELFF. In DNA form, the CDR3 reads TGTGCCAGCAGCCCGCGACCTGACCCCTTATTTTACACCGGGGAGCTGTTTTTT.

This clonotype occurred many times. The gene calls are TRBV5-1 and TRBJ2-1; D might be TRBD2 (7 bases). Trimming removed 10 bases from V and 4 bases from J, with 18 bases in between. CDR3 length: 14 residues. Germline V CDR1 and CDR2: SGHRS, YFSETQ. The CDR3 loop is CALLGRGGYNEQFF. In nucleotides, the CDR3 is TGCGCCCTCTTAGGGAGGGGGGGATACAATGAGCAGTTCTTC.

The V and J genes are TRBV23-1 and TRBJ1-4; D unclear. TRBV23-1 is sorted into the ORF group, with uncertain function. The CDR3 length is 13 residues. Trimming took 8 bases from V and 8 from J, leaving 15 bases between them. CDR3 sequence: CASAFRGYEKLFF. For the CDR3, the DNA is TGCGCCAGCGCCTTTCGGGGTTACGAAAAACTGTTTTTT.

This clonotype was found a few times. The CDR3 reads CSAIVHSEETQYF. The CDR3 bases are TGCAGTGCTATCGTCCACTCCGAAGAGACCCAGTACTTC. V is TRBV20-1 and J is TRBJ2-5; the D is unclear. Germline CDR1 and CDR2: DFQATT and SNEGSKA (reference sequence). Between the trimmed V and J ends, which lost 4 bases and 3 bases, there was a span of 12 bases. The CDR3 extends over 13 amino acids.

The genes are TRBV6-5 and TRBJ2-2, with a tentative D call TRBD2 (6 bases). Germline CDR1 reads MNHEY; CDR2 reads SVGAGI. Trimming took off 3 bases at V and 7 bases at J, with 18 bases between the two ends. CDR3 size: 16 residues. CDR3 bases: TGTGCCAGCAGTTATTTTGGGGGGACCGACTACGGGGAGCTGTTTTTT. Translated: CASSYFGGTDYGELFF.

This chain connects TRBV5-6 to TRBJ2-1; D not certain. Trimming pared 7 bases from V and 8 bases from J, leaving 10 bases between. CDR1 and CDR2 from the germline V gene are SGHDT and YYEEEE. The CDR3 spans 11 residues. The CDR3 coding sequence is TGTGCCAGCTCGGAATCCCATGAGCAGTTCTTC. Its protein product is CASSESHEQFF.